The table lists the clone carrying this T cell receptor beta chain with a few counts. The patients had localized lung adenocarcinoma, a non-small cell subtype. TCRdb re-analysed the PCR reads in MiXCR, keeping a single row per CDR3 protein. The sample yields roughly 6,500 distinct CDR3 sequences, approximately 49% seen once. Germline V CDR1 and CDR2: MNHEY, SVGEGT. V shed 10 bases and J shed 8 bases, with 27 bases lying between them. The CDR3 covers 16 residues. The sample is drawn from a study of CD4 and CD8 cells across lung adenocarcinoma regions. The V and J genes are TRBV6-2 or TRBV6-3 and TRBJ2-4; a weak D match, TRBD2 (5 bases). The sequence was collected from a female donor with lung adenocarcinoma. The CD4 and CD8 labels of this study may be unreliable. Specimen: CD8+ T cells from the center of a lung tumor. In DNA form, the CDR3 reads TGTGCCACCGAGGCCGCGGAGGCAGCCACGAAGGACATTCAGTACTTC. It encodes CATEAAEAATKDIQYF.